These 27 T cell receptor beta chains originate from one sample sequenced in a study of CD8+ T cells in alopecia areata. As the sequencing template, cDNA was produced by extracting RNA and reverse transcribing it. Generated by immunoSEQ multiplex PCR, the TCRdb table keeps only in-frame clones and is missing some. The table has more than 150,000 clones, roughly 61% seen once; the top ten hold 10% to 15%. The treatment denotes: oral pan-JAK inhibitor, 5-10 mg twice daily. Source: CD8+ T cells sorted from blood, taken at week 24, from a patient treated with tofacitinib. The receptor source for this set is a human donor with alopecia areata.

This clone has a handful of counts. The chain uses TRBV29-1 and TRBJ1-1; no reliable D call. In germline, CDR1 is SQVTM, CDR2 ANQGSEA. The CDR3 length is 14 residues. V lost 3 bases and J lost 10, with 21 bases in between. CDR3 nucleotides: TGCAGCGTTGATGAAACTCCGGGGAGGGTCGGAGCTTTCTTT. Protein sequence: CSVDETPGRVGAFF.

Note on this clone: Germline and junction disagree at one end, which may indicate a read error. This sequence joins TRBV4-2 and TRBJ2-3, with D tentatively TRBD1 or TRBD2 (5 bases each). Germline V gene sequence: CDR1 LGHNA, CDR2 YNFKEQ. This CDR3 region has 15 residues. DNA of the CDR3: TGTGCCAGCAGCCAGGGGGACCCTGGCACAGATAAGCAGTATTTT. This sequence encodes CASSQGDPGTDKQYF.

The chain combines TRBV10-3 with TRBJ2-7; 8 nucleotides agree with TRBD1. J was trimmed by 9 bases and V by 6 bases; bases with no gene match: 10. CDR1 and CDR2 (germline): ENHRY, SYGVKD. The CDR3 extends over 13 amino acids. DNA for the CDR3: TGTGCCATCAGCCAGACAGGGGATGGCGTGCAGTACTTC. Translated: CAISQTGDGVQYF.

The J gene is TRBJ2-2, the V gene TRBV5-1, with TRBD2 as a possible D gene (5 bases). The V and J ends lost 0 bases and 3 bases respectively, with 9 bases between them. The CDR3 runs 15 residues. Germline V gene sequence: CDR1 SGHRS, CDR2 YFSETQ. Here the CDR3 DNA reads TGCGCCAGCAGCTTGGGGGAGAGAGACACCGGGGAGCTGTTTTTT. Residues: CASSLGERDTGELFF.

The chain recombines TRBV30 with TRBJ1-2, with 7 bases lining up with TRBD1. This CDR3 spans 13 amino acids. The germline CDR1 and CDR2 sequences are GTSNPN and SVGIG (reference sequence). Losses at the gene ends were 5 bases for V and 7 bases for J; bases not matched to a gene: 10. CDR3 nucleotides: TGTGCCTGGTTTTCAGGGGGATATGGTGGCTACACCTTC. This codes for CAWFSGGYGGYTF.

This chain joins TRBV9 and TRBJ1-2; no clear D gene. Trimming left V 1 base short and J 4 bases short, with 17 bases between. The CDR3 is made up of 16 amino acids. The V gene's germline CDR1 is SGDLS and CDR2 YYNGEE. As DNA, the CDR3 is TGTGCCAGCAGCGTAACCTCGGGGAGGGCTGGCTATGGCTACACCTTC. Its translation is CASSVTSGRAGYGYTF.

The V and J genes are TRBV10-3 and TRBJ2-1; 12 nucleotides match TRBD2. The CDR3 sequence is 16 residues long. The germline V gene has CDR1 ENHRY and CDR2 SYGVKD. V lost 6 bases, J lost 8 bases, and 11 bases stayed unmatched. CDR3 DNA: TGTGCCATCAGGGAGAGACTAGCGGGGGTCGAGGATGAGCAGTTCTTC. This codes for CAIRERLAGVEDEQFF.

The CDR3 here is CASSQDSDTQYF. The CDR3 nucleotides are TGTGCCAGCAGCCAAGATTCAGATACGCAGTATTTT. The chain is built from TRBV4-2 and TRBJ2-3; no definite D call. The CDR3 consists of 12 residues. V gave up 0 bases and J gave up 4 bases, with 2 bases separating them. Germline V CDR1 and CDR2: LGHNA, YNFKEQ.

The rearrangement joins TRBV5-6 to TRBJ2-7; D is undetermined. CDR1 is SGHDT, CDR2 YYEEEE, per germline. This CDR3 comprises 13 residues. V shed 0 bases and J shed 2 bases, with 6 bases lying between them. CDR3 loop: CASSLGPTYEQYF. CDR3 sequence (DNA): TGTGCCAGCAGCTTGGGCCCTACCTACGAGCAGTACTTC.

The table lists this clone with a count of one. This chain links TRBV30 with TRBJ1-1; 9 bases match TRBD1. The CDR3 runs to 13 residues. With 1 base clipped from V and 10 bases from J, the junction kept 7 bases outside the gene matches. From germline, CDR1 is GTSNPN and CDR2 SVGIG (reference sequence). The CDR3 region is CAWSGGQGVLAFF. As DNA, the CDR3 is TGTGCCTGGAGTGGGGGACAGGGTGTCTTAGCTTTCTTT.

CDR3 bases: TGTGCCAGCAGCTTTGGGGATAGCAATCAGCCCCAGCATTTT. Protein product: CASSFGDSNQPQHF. The rearrangement joins TRBV27 to TRBJ1-5, with D hard to call. This CDR3 spans 14 amino acids. The germline V gene encodes CDR1 MNHEY and CDR2 SMNVEV (reference sequence). Trimming shortened V by 6 bases and J by 0 bases, and 9 bases separated the two germline ends.

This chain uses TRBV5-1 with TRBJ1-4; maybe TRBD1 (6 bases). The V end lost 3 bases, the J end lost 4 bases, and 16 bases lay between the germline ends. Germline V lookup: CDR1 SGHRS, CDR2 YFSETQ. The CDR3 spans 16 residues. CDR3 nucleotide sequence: TGCGCCAGCAGCTCCCCAGGGGCTGGGGATAATGAAAAACTGTTTTTT. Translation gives CASSSPGAGDNEKLFF.

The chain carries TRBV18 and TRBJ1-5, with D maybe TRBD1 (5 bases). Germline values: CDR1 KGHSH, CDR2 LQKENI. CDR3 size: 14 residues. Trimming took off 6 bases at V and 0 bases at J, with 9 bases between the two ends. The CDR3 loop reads CASSKRGSNQPQHF. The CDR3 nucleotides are TGTGCCAGCTCCAAGAGGGGTAGCAATCAGCCCCAGCATTTT. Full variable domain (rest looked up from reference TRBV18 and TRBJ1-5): NAGVMQNPRHLVRRRGQEARLRCSPMKGHSHVYWYRQLPEEGLKFMVYLQKENIIDESGMPKERFSAEFPKEGPSILRIQQVVRGDSAAYFCASSKRGSNQPQHFGDGTRLSIL.

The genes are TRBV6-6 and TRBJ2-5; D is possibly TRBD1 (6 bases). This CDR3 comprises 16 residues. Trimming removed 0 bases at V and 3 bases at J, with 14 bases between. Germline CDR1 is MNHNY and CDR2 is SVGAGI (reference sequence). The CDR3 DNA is TGTGCCAGCAGTTACTCGAAGTCAGGGGATAAAGAGACCCAGTACTTC. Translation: CASSYSKSGDKETQYF.

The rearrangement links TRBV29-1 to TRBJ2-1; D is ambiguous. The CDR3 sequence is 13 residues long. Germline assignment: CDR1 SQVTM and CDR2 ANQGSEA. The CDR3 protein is CALLLSSYNEQFF. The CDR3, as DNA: TGCGCACTGCTATTAAGCTCCTACAATGAGCAGTTCTTC.

CDR3 DNA: TGTGCCAGCAGTGGAAACCGACAGGCCCTACCATTCTATGGCTACACCTTC. Protein: CASSGNRQALPFYGYTF. The chain employs TRBV25-1 and TRBJ1-2; the D gene is possibly TRBD1 (6 bases). Germline-derived CDR1 and CDR2 are MGHDK and SYGVNS. The CDR3 is made up of 17 amino acids. V was pared by 4 bases and J by 4 bases, with 22 bases between.

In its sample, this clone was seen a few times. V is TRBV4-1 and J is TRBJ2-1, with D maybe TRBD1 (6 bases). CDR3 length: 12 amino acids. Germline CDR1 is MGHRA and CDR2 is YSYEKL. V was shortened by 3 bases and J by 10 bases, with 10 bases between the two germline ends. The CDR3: CASSQGRGEQFF. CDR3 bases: TGCGCCAGCAGCCAGGGCAGGGGAGAGCAGTTCTTC.

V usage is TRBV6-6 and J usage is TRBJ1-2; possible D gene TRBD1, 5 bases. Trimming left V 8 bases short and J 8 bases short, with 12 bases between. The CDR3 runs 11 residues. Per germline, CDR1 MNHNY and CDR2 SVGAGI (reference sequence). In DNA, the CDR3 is TGTGCCAGCGGGGCGGGGTTAGGCTACACCTTC. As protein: CASGAGLGYTF.

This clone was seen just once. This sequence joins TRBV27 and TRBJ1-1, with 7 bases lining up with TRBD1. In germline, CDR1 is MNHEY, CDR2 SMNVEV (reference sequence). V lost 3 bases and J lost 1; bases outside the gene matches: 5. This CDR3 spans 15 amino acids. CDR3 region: CASSLLGGANTEAFF. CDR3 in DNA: TGTGCCAGCAGTTTGCTAGGGGGCGCGAACACTGAAGCTTTCTTT.

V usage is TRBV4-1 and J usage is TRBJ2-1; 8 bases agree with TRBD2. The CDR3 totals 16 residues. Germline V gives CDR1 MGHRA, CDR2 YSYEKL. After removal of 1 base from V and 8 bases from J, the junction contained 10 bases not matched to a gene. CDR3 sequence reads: CASSQGLRGGRDEQFF. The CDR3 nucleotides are TGCGCCAGCAGCCAAGGACTACGGGGGGGCCGGGATGAGCAGTTCTTC.

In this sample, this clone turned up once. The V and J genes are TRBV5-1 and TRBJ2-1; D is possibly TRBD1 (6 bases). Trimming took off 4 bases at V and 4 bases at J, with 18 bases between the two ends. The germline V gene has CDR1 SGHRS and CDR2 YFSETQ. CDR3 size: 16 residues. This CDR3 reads CASSALTGFGYNEQFF. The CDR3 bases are TGCGCCAGCAGCGCCCTAACAGGGTTTGGGTACAATGAGCAGTTCTTC.

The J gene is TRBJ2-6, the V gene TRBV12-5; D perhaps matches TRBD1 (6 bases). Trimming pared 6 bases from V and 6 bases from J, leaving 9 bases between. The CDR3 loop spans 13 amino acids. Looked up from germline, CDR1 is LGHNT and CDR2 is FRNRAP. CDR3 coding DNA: TGTGCTAGTGGGTACAGGGAGGCCAACGTCCTGACTTTC. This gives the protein CASGYREANVLTF.

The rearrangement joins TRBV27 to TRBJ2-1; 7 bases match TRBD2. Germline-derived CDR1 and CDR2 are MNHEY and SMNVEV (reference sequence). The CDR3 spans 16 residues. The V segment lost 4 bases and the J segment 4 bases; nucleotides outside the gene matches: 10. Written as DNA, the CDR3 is TGTGCCAGCAGTTCTAAAGGCGGGGGAATATACAATGAGCAGTTCTTC. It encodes CASSSKGGGIYNEQFF.

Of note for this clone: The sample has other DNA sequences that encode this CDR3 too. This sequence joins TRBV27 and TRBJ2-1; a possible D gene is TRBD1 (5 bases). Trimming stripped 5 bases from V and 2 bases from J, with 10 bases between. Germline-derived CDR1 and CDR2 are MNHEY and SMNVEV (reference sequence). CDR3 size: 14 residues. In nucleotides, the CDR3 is TGTGCCAGCAGTCTAGGGGCAACCTACAATGAGCAGTTCTTC. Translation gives CASSLGATYNEQFF.

CDR3 nucleotides: TGTGCCACCAGGGGTGGGTTTCACACTGAAGCTTTCTTT. It encodes CATRGGFHTEAFF. J is TRBJ1-1 and V is TRBV27; tentatively, D is TRBD1 (6 bases). Germline V gene data show CDR1 as MNHEY and CDR2 as SMNVEV (reference sequence). CDR3 length equals 13 residues. V was pared by 10 bases and J by 3 bases, with 15 bases between.

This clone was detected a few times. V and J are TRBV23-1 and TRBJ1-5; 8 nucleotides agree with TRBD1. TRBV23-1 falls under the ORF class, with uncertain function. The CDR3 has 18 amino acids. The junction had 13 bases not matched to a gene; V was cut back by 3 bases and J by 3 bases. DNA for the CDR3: TGCGCCAGCAGTCATAAGACAGGGGAAAGAGGGGACAATCAGCCCCAGCATTTT. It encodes CASSHKTGERGDNQPQHF.

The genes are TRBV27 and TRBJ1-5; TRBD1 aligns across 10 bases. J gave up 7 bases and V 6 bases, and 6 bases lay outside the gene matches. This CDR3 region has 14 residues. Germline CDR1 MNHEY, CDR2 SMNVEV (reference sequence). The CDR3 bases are TGTGCCAGCAGCAGACAGGGGGCCGGGCAGCCCCAGCATTTT. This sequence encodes CASSRQGAGQPQHF.